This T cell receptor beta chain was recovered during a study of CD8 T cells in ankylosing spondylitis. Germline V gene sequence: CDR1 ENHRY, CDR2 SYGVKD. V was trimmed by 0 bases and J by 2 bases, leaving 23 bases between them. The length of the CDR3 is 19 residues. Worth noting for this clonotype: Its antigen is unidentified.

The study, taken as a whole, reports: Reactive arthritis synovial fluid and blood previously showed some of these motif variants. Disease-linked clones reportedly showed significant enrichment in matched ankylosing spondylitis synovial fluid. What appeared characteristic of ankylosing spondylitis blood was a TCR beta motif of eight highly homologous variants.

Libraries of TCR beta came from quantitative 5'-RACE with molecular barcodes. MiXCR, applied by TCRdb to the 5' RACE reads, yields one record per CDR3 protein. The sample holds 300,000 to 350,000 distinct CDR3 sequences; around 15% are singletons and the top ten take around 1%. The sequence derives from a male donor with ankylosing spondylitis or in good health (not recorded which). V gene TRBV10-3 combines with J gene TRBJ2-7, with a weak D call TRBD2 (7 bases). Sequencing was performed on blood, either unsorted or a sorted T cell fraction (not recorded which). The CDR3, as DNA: TGTGCCATCAGTGAGTCGAGGGGGGTAGGGAGCGGGACCCCCTACGAGCAGTACTTC. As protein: CAISESRGVGSGTPYEQYF.